These 12 T cell receptor beta chains share one sample of origin, sequenced in a study of T cell responses to AZD1222 COVID-19 vaccine. Data came from immunoSEQ multiplex PCR; TCRdb stores just in-frame clones and leaves some out. There are 150,000 to 200,000 clones in the sample; approximately 90% occur only once, and under 5% lies in the top ten. This material consisted of peripheral blood, taken on day 0 of AZD1222 vaccination. The receptor source for this set is an adult in good health.

The CDR3 protein is CAWSRRGPTNEKLFF. CDR3 DNA sequence: TGTGCCTGGAGTCGGCGGGGGCCAACTAATGAAAAACTGTTTTTT. The J gene is TRBJ1-4, the V gene TRBV30, with D possibly TRBD1 on 6 matching bases. This CDR3 comprises 15 residues. The V and J ends lost 2 bases and 0 bases respectively, with 10 bases between them. In germline, CDR1 is GTSNPN, CDR2 SVGIG (reference sequence).

CDR3 bases: TGTGCCAGCAGTGAGGACAATTTGAACACTGAAGCTTTCTTT. Its protein is CASSEDNLNTEAFF. The chain couples TRBV2 to TRBJ1-1; TRBD1 is a possible D gene (5 bases). The CDR3 loop spans 14 amino acids. CDR1 and CDR2 from the germline V gene are SNHLY and FYNNEI. Deletions cut 3 bases from V and 0 bases from J, with 8 bases between.

The V call is TRBV12-5, the J call TRBJ1-5; no clear D. Per germline, CDR1 LGHNT and CDR2 FRNRAP. Trimming removed 6 bases from V and 0 bases from J, with 12 bases in between. This CDR3 is 15 amino acids long. The CDR3 is CASGPGLYSNQPQHF. For the CDR3, the DNA is TGTGCTAGTGGCCCTGGACTATATAGCAATCAGCCCCAGCATTTT.

The rearrangement joins TRBV4-2 to TRBJ1-1, with 7 bases aligning to TRBD1. This CDR3 is 18 amino acids long. V lost 0 bases, J lost 1 base, and 11 bases stayed unmatched. Germline assignment: CDR1 LGHNA and CDR2 YNFKEQ. CDR3 nucleotides: TGTGCCAGCAGCCAAGATCCCCTAAGACAGGGCGGGAACACTGAAGCTTTCTTT. This translates into CASSQDPLRQGGNTEAFF.

The V and J genes are TRBV7-9 and TRBJ2-7; D call uncertain. The CDR3 runs to 12 residues. The germline CDR1 and CDR2 sequences are SEHNR and FQNEAQ (reference sequence). With 1 base removed from V and 6 bases from J, the gap between germline ends came to 7 bases. The CDR3 bases are TGTGCCAGCAGCTTAGATAGATTCGAGCAGTACTTC. Protein product: CASSLDRFEQYF.

The chain carries TRBV7-3 and TRBJ1-5; 7 bases map to TRBD1. With 5 bases clipped from V and 1 base from J, the junction kept 8 bases outside the gene matches. CDR3 length: 16 amino acids. Per germline, CDR1 SGHTA and CDR2 FQGTGA. As DNA, the CDR3 is TGTGCCAGCAGCCCCCGGGACAGTATAAGCAATCAGCCCCAGCATTTT. Its protein is CASSPRDSISNQPQHF. Drawing the rest from reference TRBV7-3 and TRBJ1-5, the complete variable domain is GAGVSQTPSNKVTEKGKYVELRCDPISGHTALYWYRQSLGQGPEFLIYFQGTGAADDSGLPNDRFFAVRPEGSVSTLKIQRTERGDSAVYLCASSPRDSISNQPQHFGDGTRLSIL.

This clone was detected once. Written as DNA, the CDR3 is TGTGCCAGCAGCCAAGATAGCGGGAGCTACTACGAGCAGTACTTC. As protein: CASSQDSGSYYEQYF. This rearrangement joins TRBV4-2 to TRBJ2-7; TRBD2 aligns across 9 bases. CDR1 and CDR2 from the germline V gene are LGHNA and YNFKEQ. There are 15 residues in the CDR3. The V and J ends lost 0 bases and 3 bases, in that order; junction bases with no gene match: 3.

This clone was counted once. The chain links TRBV19 to TRBJ1-2; D unclear. Germline V gene lookup returns CDR1 LNHDA and CDR2 SQIVND (reference sequence). V shed 3 bases and J shed 7 bases, with 18 bases lying between them. This CDR3 contains 15 residues. For the CDR3, the DNA is TGTGCCAGTAGTATCGCCGGACGGTCCCAATTTGGCTACACCTTC. This gives the protein CASSIAGRSQFGYTF. The whole variable domain, filled in from reference TRBV19 and TRBJ1-2, reads DGGITQSPKYLFRKEGQNVTLSCEQNLNHDAMYWYRQDPGQGLRLIYYSQIVNDFQKGDIAEGYSVSREKKESFPLTVTSAQKNPTAFYLCASSIAGRSQFGYTFGSGTRLTVV.

In regard to this clone: One end of the junction varies from germline; a read error may be responsible. The chain employs TRBV11-2 and TRBJ2-1; 13 bases align to TRBD2. The CDR3 has 12 residues. The germline CDR1 and CDR2 sequences are SGHAT and FQNNGV. DNA for the CDR3: TGTGCCAGCACCCGGACTAGCGGGAGTACGGTCTTC. Its translation is CASTRTSGSTVF.

V is TRBV24-1 and J is TRBJ2-7; D is unresolved. This CDR3 is built from 20 residues. V dropped 8 bases and J dropped 1 base, with 32 bases sitting between them. Germline V CDR1 and CDR2: KGHDR, SFDVKD. The CDR3 region is CATTSGGRVAPFCPSYEQYF. The CDR3 bases are TGTGCCACCACCTCCGGTGGAAGGGTCGCACCCTTCTGCCCTTCCTACGAGCAGTACTTC.

This CDR3 reads CASSLVKASNGAFF. The CDR3 bases are TGTGCCAGCAGTTTAGTCAAGGCTTCTAACGGGGCTTTCTTT. The J gene is TRBJ1-1, the V gene TRBV28; no clear D. The length of the CDR3 is 14 residues. Trimming left V 2 bases short and J 11 bases short, with 18 bases between. Per the germline V gene, CDR1 is MDHEN and CDR2 is SYDVKM. Full variable domain (outside the CDR3, taken from reference TRBV28 and TRBJ1-1): DVKVTQSSRYLVKRTGEKVFLECVQDMDHENMFWYRQDPGLGLRLIYFSYDVKMKEKGDIPEGYSVSREKKERFSLILESASTNQTSMYLCASSLVKASNGAFFGQGTRLTVV.

The CDR3 reads CASSRPSKGDTQYF. CDR3 nucleotide sequence: TGTGCCAGCAGTCGACCCTCCAAAGGGGATACGCAGTATTTT. The rearrangement joins TRBV6-5 to TRBJ2-3; D gene uncertain. Germline V lookup: CDR1 MNHEY, CDR2 SVGAGI. With 5 bases removed from V and 6 bases from J, the gap between germline ends came to 15 bases. The CDR3 runs 14 residues.